This T cell receptor beta chain is drawn from a study of identical twins. This clonotype showed up just a few times. TCRdb re-analysed the 5' RACE reads in MiXCR, keeping a single row per CDR3 protein. The sample includes about 920,000 distinct CDR3 sequences, over 9% seen only once; the top ten take about 1.5%. The ends lost 6 bases at V and 2 bases at J; junction bases unmatched: 7. Germline V gives CDR1 MDHEN, CDR2 SYDVKM. The CDR3 runs to 16 residues. The sample was also reused in another study, on yellow fever vaccine responses in identical twins.

The chain links TRBV28 to TRBJ2-2; the match to TRBD1 covers 9 bases. Sequenced: PBMCs. The receptor was derived from a woman between 18 and 29 years old in good health. Written as DNA, the CDR3 is TGTGCCAGCAGCGCCGGGACAGGGATAAACACCGGGGAGCTGTTTTTT. It specifies CASSAGTGINTGELFF.